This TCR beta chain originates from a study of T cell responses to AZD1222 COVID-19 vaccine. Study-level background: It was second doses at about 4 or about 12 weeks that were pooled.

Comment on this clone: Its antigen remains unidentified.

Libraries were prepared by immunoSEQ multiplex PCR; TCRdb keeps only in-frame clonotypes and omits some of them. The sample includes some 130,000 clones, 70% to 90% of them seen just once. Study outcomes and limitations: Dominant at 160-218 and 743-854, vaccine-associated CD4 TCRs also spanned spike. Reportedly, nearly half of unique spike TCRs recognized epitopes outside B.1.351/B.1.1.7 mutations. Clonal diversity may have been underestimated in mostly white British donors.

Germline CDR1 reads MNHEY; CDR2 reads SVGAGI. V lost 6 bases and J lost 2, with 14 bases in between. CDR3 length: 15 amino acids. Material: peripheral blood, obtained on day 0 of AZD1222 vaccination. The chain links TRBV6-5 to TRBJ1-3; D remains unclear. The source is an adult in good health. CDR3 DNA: TGTGCCAGCAGGGCAGAAATTACCCCTGGAAACACCATATATTTT. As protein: CASRAEITPGNTIYF.